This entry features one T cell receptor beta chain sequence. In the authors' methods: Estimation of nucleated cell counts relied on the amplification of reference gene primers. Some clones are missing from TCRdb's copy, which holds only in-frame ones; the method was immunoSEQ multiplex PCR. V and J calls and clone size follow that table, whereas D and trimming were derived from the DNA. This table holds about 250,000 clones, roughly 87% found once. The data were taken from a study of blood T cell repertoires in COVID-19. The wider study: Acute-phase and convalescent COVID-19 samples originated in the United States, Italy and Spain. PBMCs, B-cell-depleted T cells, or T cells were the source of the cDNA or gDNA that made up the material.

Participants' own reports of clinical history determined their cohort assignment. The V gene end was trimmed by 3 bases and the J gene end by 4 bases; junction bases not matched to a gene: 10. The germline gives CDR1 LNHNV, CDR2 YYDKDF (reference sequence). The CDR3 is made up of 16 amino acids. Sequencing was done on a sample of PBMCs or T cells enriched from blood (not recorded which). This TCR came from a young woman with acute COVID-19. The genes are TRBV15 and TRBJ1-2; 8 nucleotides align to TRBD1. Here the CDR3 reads CATSSERQGSIYGYTF. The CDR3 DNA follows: TGTGCCACCAGCAGTGAGCGACAGGGGAGTATCTATGGCTACACCTTC.